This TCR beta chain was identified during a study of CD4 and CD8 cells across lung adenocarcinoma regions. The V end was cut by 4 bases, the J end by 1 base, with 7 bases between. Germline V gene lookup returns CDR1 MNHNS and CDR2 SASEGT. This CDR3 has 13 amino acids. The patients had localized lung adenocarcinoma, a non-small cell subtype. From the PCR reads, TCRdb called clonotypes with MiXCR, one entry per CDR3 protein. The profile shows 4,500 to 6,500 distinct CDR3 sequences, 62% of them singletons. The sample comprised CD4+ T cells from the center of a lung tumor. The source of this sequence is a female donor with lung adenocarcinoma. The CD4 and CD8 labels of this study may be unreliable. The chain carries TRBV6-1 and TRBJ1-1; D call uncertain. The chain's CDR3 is CASSVSGNTEAFF. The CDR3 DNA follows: TGTGCCAGCAGTGTCTCAGGGAACACTGAAGCTTTCTTT.